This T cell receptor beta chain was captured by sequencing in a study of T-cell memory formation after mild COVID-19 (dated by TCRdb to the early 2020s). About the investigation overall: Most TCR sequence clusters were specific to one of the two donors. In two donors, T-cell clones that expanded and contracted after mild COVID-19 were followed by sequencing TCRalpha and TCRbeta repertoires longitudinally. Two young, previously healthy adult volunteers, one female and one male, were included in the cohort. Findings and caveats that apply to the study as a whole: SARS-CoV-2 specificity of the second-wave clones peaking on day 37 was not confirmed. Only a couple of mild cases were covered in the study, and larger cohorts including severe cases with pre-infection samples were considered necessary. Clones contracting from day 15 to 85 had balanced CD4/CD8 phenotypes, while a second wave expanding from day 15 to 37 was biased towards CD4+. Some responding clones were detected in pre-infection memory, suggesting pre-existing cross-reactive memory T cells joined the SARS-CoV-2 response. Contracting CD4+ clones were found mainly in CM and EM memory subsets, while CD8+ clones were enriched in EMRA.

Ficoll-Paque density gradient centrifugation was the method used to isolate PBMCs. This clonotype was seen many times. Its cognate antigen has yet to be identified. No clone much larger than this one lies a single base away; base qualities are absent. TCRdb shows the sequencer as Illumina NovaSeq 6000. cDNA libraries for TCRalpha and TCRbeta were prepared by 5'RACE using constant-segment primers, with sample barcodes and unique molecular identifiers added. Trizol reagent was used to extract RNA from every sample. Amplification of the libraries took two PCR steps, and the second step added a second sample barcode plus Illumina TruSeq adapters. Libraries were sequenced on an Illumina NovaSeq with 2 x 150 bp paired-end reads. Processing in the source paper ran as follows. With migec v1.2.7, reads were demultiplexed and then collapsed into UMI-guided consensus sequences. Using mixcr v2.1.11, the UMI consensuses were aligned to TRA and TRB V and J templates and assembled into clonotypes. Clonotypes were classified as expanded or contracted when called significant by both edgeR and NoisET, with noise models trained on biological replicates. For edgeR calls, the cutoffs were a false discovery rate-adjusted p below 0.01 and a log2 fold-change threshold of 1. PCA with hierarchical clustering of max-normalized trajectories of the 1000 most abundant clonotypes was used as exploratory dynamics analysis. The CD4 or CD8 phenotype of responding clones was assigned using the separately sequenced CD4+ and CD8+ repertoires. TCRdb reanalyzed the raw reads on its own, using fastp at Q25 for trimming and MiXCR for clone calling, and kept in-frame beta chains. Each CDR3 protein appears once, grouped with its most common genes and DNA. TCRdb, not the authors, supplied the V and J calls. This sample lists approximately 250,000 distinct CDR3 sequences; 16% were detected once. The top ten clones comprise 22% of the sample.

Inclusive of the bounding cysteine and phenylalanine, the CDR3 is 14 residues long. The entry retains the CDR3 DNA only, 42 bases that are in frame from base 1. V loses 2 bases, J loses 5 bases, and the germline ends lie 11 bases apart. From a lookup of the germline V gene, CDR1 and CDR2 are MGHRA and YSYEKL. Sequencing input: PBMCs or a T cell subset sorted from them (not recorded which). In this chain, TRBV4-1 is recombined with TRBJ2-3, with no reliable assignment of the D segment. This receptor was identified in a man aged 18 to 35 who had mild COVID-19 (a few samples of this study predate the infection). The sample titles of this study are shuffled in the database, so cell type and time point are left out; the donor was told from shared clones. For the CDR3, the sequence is CASSQPSSGDTQYF. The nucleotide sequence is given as TGCGCCAGCAGCCAACCATCCTCCGGAGATACGCAGTATTTT.